The text below deals with one T cell receptor beta chain. Its specificity is not known. This entry comes from a study of T cell repertoires in cytomegalovirus infection. Study details: CMV infection together with matching HLA type was indicated by public TCR beta signatures. Study-level results: In two of eight donors, the top clonotype was HLA-C-restricted CMV-specific. Summed frequency of public TCR beta families distinguished CMV carriers with the relevant HLA.

TCRdb processed the reads anew with MiXCR; each CDR3 protein has one entry. The data contain around 320,000 distinct CDR3 sequences, over 7.5% of them singletons. The TCR was taken from a human donor in good health (CMV status not recorded). Some clones in this sample may be carry-over from other donors' samples. The sequencing sample was made of PBMCs.

DNA of the CDR3: TGCGCCAGCAGCCAGGGATTAGGTGAAGCTTTCTTT. Translating it yields CASSQGLGEAFF. The chain uses TRBV4-3 and TRBJ1-1; D not certain. Per germline, CDR1 LGHNA and CDR2 YSLEER. This CDR3 has 12 amino acids. Between the trimmed V and J ends, which lost 3 bases and 7 bases, there was a span of 9 bases.